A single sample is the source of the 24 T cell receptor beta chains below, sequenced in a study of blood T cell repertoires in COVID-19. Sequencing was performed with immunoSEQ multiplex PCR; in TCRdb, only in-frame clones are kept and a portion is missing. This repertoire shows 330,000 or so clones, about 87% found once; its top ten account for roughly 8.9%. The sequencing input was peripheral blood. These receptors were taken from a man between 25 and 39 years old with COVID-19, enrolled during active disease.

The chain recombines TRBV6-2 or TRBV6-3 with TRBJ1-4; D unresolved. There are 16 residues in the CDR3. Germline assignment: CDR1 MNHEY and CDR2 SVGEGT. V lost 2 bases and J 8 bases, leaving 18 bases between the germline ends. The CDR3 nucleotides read TGTGCCAGCAGTTACCATCCAATGGGAGGAAAGGAAAAACTGTTTTTT. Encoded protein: CASSYHPMGGKEKLFF.

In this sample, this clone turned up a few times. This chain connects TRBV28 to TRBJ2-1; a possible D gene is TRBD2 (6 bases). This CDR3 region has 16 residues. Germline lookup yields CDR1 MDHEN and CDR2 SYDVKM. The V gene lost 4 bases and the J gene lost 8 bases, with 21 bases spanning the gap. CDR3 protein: CASSSPGTPKSHEQFF. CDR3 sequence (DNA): TGTGCCAGCAGTTCACCCGGGACTCCAAAGTCACATGAGCAGTTCTTC.

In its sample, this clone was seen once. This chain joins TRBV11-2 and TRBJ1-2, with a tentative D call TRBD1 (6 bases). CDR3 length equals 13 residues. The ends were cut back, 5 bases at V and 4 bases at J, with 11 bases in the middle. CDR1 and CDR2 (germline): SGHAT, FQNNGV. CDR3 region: CASSPGQSYGYTF. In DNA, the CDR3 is TGTGCCAGCAGCCCTGGACAGAGCTATGGCTACACCTTC.

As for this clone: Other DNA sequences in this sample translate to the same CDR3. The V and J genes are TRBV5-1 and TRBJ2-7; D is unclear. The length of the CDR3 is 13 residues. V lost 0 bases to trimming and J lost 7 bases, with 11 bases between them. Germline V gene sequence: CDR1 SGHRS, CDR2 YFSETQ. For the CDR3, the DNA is TGCGCCAGCAGCTTGGGAGGATTCGGGGAGCAGTACTTC. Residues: CASSLGGFGEQYF.

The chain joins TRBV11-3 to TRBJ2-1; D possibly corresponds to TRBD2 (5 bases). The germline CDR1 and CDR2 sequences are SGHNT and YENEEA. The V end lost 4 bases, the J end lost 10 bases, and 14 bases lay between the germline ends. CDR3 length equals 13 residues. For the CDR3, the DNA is TGTGCCAGCAGCTCCCTCGCCGGGAACGAGCAGTTCTTC. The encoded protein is CASSSLAGNEQFF.

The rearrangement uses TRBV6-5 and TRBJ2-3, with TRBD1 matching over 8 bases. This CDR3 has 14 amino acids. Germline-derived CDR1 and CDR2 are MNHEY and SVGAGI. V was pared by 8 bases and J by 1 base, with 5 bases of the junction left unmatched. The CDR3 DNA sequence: TGTGCCAGCGCGCGGGACAGGCGCACAGATACGCAGTATTTT. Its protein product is CASARDRRTDTQYF.

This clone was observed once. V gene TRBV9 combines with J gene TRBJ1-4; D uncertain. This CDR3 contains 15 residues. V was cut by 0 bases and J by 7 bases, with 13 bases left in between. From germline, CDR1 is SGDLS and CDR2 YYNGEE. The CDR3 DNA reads TGTGCCAGCAGCGTAGTAGGTACAGTGGGTGAAAAACTGTTTTTT. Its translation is CASSVVGTVGEKLFF. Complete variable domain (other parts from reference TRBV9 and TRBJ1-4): DSGVTQTPKHLITATGQRVTLRCSPRSGDLSVYWYQQSLDQGLQFLIQYYNGEERAKGNILERFSAQQFPDLHSELNLSSLELGDSALYFCASSVVGTVGEKLFFGSGTQLSVL.

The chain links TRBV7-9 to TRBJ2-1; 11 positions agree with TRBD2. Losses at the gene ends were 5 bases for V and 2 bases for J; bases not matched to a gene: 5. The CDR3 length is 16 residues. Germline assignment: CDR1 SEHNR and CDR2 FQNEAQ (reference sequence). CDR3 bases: TGTGCCAGCAGCCAAGTAGCGGGGGGGCCCTACAATGAGCAGTTCTTC. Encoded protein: CASSQVAGGPYNEQFF.

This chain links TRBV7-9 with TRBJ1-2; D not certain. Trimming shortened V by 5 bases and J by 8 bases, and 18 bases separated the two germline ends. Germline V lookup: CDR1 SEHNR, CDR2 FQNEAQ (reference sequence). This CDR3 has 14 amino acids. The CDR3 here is CASSRPEGSEGYTF. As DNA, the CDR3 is TGTGCCAGCAGCCGCCCCGAAGGATCGGAGGGCTACACCTTC.

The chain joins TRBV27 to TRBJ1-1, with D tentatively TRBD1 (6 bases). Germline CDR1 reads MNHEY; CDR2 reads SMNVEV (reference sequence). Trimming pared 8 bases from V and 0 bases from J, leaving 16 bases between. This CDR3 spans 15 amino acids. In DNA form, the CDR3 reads TGTGCCAGCCATATACAGGGCGCTATGAACACTGAAGCTTTCTTT. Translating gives CASHIQGAMNTEAFF.

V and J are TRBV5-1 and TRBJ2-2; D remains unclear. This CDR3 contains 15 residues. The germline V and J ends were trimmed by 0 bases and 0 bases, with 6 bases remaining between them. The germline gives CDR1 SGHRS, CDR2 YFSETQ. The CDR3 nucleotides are TGCGCCAGCAGCTTGGAAACTTCGAACACCGGGGAGCTGTTTTTT. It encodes CASSLETSNTGELFF.

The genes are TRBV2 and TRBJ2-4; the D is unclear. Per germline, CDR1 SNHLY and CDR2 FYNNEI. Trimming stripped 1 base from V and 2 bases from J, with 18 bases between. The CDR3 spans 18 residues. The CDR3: CASSEDPSGSLTKNIQYF. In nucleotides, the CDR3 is TGTGCCAGCAGTGAAGATCCTTCGGGTAGCCTAACCAAAAACATTCAGTACTTC.

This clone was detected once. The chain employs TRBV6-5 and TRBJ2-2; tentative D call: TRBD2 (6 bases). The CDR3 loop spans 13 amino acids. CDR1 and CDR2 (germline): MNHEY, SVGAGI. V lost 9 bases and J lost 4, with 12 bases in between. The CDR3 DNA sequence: TGTGCCAGTCGGGGGACGGGCACCGGGGAGCTGTTTTTT. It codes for CASRGTGTGELFF.

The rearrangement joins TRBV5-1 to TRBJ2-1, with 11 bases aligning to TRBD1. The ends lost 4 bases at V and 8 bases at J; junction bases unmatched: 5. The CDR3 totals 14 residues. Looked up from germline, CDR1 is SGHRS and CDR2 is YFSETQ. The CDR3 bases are TGCGCCAGCAGCCTAAGGACAGGGGGCGATGAGCAGTTCTTC. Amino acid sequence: CASSLRTGGDEQFF.

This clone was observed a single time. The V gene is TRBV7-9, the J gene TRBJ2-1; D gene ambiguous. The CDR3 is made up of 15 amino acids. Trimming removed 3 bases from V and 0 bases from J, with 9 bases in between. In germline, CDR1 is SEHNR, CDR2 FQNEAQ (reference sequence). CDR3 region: CASSFIQSSYNEQFF. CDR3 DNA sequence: TGTGCCAGCAGCTTTATACAGAGCTCCTACAATGAGCAGTTCTTC.

CDR3 residues: CASSPGVWGTYEQYF. In nucleotides, the CDR3 is TGTGCCAGCAGCCCGGGGGTCTGGGGGACCTACGAGCAGTACTTC. The chain recombines TRBV7-9 with TRBJ2-7, with D tentatively TRBD2 (6 bases). Deletions cut 5 bases from V and 2 bases from J, with 16 bases between. The germline gives CDR1 SEHNR, CDR2 FQNEAQ (reference sequence). This CDR3 is 15 amino acids long.

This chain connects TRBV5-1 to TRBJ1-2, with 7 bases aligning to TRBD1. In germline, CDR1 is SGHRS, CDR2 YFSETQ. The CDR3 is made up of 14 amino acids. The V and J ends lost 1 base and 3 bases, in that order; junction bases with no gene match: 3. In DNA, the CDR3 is TGCGCCAGCAGCTTGCAAACAGGGGACTATGGCTACACCTTC. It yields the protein CASSLQTGDYGYTF.

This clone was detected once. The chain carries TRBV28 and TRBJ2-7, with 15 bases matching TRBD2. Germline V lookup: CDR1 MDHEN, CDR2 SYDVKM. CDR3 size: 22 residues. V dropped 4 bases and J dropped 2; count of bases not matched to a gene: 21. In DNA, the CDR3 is TGTGCCAGCAGTTCAGGGGGACCTACCCAGGGACTAGCGGGAGGTAGCCCCTACGAGCAGTACTTC. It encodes CASSSGGPTQGLAGGSPYEQYF.

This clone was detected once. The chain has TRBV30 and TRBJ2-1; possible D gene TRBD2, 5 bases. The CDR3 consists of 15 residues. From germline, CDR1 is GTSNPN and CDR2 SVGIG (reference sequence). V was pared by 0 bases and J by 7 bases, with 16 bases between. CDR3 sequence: CAWSVRLTSSNEQFF. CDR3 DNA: TGTGCCTGGAGTGTACGACTAACCAGCTCTAATGAGCAGTTCTTC.

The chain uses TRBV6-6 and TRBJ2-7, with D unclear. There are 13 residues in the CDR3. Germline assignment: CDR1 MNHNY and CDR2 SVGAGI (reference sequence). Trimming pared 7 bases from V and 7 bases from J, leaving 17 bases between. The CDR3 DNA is TGTGCCAGCATTGAATCAGGCCGCCTGGAGCAGTACTTC. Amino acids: CASIESGRLEQYF.

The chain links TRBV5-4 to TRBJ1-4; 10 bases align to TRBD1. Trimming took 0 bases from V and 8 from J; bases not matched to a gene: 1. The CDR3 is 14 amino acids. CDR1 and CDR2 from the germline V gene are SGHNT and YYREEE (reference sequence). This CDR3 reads CASSLEGQGEKLFF. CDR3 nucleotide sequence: TGTGCCAGCAGCTTGGAGGGACAGGGGGAAAAACTGTTTTTT.

The CDR3 sequence is CASSLTGGTGYTF. In nucleotides, the CDR3 is TGTGCCAGCAGCTTGACAGGGGGCACTGGCTACACCTTC. The genes are TRBV5-8 and TRBJ1-2; 9 bases fit TRBD1. The CDR3 has 13 residues. J lost 7 bases, V lost 1 base, and 2 bases had no gene match. From germline, CDR1 is SGHTS and CDR2 YDEGEE.

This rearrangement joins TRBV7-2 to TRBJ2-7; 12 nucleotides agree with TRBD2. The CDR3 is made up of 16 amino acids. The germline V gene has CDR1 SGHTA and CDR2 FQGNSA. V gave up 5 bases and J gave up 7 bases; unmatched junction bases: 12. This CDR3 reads CASSIRLAGAQGEQYF. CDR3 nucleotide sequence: TGTGCCAGCAGCATAAGACTAGCGGGGGCCCAAGGGGAGCAGTACTTC. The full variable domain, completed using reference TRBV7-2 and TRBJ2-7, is GAGVSQSPSNKVTEKGKDVELRCDPISGHTALYWYRQSLGQGLEFLIYFQGNSAPDKSGLPSDRFSAERTGGSVSTLTIQRTQQEDSAVYLCASSIRLAGAQGEQYFGPGTRLTVT.

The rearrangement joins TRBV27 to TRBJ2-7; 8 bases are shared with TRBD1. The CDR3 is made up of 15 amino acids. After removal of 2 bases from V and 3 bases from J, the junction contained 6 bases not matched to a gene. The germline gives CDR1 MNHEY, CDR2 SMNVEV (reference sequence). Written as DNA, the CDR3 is TGTGCCAGCAGTTTAGCGGGGACAGGCCACTACGAGCAGTACTTC. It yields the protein CASSLAGTGHYEQYF.